Included here is one T cell receptor beta chain sequence, with context. What it recognizes is unknown. These data come from a study of T cell repertoires in cytomegalovirus infection. In TCRdb, the reads were re-called with MiXCR into one record per CDR3 protein. This repertoire shows about 500,000 distinct CDR3 sequences, around a third found once; its top ten account for about a sixth. CDR1 and CDR2 from the germline V gene are DFQATT and SNEGSKA (reference sequence). Trimming left V 6 bases short and J 2 bases short, with 16 bases between. The CDR3 contains 14 residues. The rearrangement uses TRBV20-1 and TRBJ1-2, with D possibly matching TRBD1 (5 bases). This clonotype was sampled from a human donor in good health (CMV status not recorded). Some clones in this sample may be carry-over from other donors' samples. The input for sequencing was cultured PBMCs, taken from culture after CMV antigen stimulation. The CDR3 protein is CSALGAGTNYGYTF. The DNA of the CDR3 is TGCAGTGCCTTAGGCGCAGGGACCAACTATGGCTACACCTTC.